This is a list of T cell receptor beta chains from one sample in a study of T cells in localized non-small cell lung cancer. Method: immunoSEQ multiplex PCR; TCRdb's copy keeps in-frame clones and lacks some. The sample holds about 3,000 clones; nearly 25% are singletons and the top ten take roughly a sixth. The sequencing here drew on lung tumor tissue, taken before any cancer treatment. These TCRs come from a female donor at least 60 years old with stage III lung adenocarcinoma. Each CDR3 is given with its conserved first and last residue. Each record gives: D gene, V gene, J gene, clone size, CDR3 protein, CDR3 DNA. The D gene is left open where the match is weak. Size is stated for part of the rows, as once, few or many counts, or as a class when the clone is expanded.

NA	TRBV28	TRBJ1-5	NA	CASSRLGGSNQPQHF	TGTGCCAGCAGTAGGCTAGGGGGGAGCAATCAGCCCCAGCATTTT
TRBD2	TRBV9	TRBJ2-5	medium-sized	CASSSTSGKETQYF	TGTGCCAGCAGCTCGACTAGCGGGAAAGAGACCCAGTACTTC
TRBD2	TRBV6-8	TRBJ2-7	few	CASGLAGGLYEQYF	TGTGCCTCGGGACTAGCGGGAGGGCTGTACGAGCAGTACTTC
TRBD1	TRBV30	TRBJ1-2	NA	CAWSSGTGYGYTF	TGTGCCTGGAGTTCCGGGACAGGTTATGGCTACACCTTC
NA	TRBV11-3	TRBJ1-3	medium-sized	CASSIARTGYSGNTIYF	TGTGCCAGCAGCATCGCCCGAACAGGGTACTCTGGAAACACCATATATTTT
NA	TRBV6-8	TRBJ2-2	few	CASIAVSPRAGELFF	TGTGCCAGCATCGCGGTCAGCCCGAGGGCCGGGGAGCTGTTTTTT
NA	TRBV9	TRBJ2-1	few	CASSVDFGGGYNEQFF	TGTGCCAGCAGCGTAGATTTCGGGGGCGGGTACAATGAGCAGTTCTTC
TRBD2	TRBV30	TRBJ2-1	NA	CAWALGLAGEVEQFF	TGTGCCTGGGCTCTCGGCCTAGCGGGAGAGGTTGAGCAGTTCTTC
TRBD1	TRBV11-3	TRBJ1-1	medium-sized	CASSRQGPNTEAFF	TGTGCCAGCAGCAGACAGGGCCCGAACACTGAAGCTTTCTTT
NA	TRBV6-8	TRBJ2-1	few	CASSSDYSRTGEQFF	TGTGCCAGCAGCTCCGACTATTCCCGGACGGGTGAGCAGTTCTTC
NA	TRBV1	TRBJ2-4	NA	CASSQMTSGREENIQYF	TGCGCCAGCAGCCAAATGACTAGCGGGAGGGAGGAAAACATTCAGTACTTC
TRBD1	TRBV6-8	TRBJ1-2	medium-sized	CASSPQTGTGFYGYTF	TGTGCCAGCAGCCCGCAGACCGGGACAGGGTTCTATGGCTACACCTTC
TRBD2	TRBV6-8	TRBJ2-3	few	CASSGGLAGVRDTQYF	TGTGCCAGCAGTGGGGGACTAGCGGGAGTGAGAGATACGCAGTATTTT
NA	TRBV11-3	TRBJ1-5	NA	CASSLRTPGGNQPQHF	TGTGCCAGCAGCTTGCGTACCCCTGGGGGCAATCAGCCCCAGCATTTT
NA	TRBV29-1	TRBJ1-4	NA	CSVSWSATNEKLFF	TGCAGCGTAAGCTGGAGTGCAACTAATGAAAAACTGTTTTTT
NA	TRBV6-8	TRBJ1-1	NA	CASSYSQGTRRAEAFF	TGTGCCAGCAGTTACTCCCAAGGGACGCGAAGGGCTGAAGCTTTCTTT
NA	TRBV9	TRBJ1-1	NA	CASSVWREMNTEAFF	TGTGCCAGCAGCGTATGGCGAGAGATGAACACTGAAGCTTTCTTT